This T cell receptor (beta chain) was recorded in a study of glioma-infiltrating T cells. CDR1 is SGHTS, CDR2 YDEGEE, per germline. The length of the CDR3 is 13 residues. The iRepertoire nested amplicon-rescue multiplex PCR amplified TCR alpha and beta CDR3s from RNA. TCRdb re-called the multiplex PCR reads through MiXCR, storing one row per CDR3 protein. The sample carries over 130,000 distinct CDR3 sequences, approximately 39% recorded once. As for this clonotype: The junction does not match germline at one end; this may be a read error.

This receptor was identified in a human donor with low-grade glioma or glioblastoma, undergoing nonglioma brain surgery, or in good health (not recorded which). The sample consisted of glioma tissue, nonneoplastic brain tissue, or PBMCs (not recorded which). The V and J genes are TRBV5-8 and TRBJ2-2; no firm D call. The CDR3 is CASSWKNTGELFF. The CDR3 DNA is TGTGCCAGCAGCTGGAAGAACACGGGGGAGCTGTTTTTT.